Included here is one T cell receptor beta chain sequence, with context. The entry originates in a study of blood T cell repertoires in COVID-19. The wider study: Samples representing acute and convalescent COVID-19 were sourced from the United States, Italy and Spain. The cDNA or gDNA used as material had been derived from T cells, B-cell-depleted T cells, or PBMCs.

In the authors' workflow: Amplification from reference gene primers served as the basis for estimated nucleated cell counts. Sequencing was performed with immunoSEQ multiplex PCR; in TCRdb, only in-frame clones are kept and a portion is missing. V and J calls and clone size are copied from that table; D and trimming were computed from the DNA. There are more than 150,000 clones in the sample; less than 90% occur only once, and 20% to 25% lies in the top ten. CDR3 size: 14 residues. Germline CDR1 reads WSHSY; CDR2 reads SAAADI. The ends lost 9 bases at V and 1 base at J; junction bases unmatched: 6. This clonotype was obtained from a man aged 70-80 years with active or convalescent COVID-19. Sequencing was performed on peripheral blood. This chain connects TRBV10-2 to TRBJ2-5, with 9 bases fitting TRBD1. For the CDR3, the DNA is TGCGCCAGTCTAAGGGACAGGGTCCAAGAGACCCAGTACTTC. It specifies CASLRDRVQETQYF.